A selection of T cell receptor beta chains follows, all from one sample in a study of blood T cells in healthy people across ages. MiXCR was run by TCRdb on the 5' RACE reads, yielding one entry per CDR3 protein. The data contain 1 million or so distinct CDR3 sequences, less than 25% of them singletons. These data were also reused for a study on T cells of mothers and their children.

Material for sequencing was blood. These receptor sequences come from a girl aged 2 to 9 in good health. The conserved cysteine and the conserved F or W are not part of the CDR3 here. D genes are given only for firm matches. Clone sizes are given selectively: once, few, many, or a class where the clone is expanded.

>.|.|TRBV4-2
ASSQVGQPEKLF
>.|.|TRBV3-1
ASRPYTGTTGELF
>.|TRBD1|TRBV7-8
ASSWTRYRGHHGEQY
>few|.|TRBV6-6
ASSYGAGQTQY
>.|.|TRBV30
AWGPLRELF
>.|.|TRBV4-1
ASSPLRAGVGDNEQF
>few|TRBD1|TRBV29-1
SVEVPQGFNEKLF
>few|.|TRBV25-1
ASGPGAAVDTQY
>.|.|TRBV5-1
ASSLSGTLDNEQF
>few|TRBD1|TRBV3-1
ASSQVGQGEVETQY
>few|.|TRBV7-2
ASSLDGSGYGYT
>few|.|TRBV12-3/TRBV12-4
ASSDEERGEKLF
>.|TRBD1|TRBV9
ASSGGQDRNEKLF
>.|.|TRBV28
ASSPHTSTNEKLF
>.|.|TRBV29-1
SVGAGQWDQY
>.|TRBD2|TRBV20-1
SAGAQGLARGADTQY
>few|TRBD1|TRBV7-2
ASSLAGRTGDWAF
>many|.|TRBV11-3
ASSPTGYTGELF
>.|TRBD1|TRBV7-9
ASSSRRLGTDLEKLF
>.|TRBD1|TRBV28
ASSSSAGQGDTGELF
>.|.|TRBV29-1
SVEGLQDTQY
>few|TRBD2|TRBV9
ASSGPSGEDTQY
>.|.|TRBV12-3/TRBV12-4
ASSPSGLNYGYT
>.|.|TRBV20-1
SALSRWGNTEAF
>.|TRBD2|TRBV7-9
ASSFGGRLAGDERY
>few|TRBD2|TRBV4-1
ASSQDEASGVYNEQF
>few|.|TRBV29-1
SALETSGELF
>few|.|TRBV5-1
ASSLETRGLSETQY